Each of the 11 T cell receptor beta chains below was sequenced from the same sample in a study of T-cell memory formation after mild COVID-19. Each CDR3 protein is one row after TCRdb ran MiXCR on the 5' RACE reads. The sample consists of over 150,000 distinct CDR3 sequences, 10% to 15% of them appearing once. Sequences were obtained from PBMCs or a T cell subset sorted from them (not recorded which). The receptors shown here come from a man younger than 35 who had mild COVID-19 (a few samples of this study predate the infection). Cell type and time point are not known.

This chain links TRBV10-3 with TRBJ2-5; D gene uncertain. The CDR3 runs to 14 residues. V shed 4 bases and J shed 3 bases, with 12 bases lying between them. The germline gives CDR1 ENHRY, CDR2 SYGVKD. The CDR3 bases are TGTGCCATCAGTGGTGCCGGAGAAGAAGAGACCCAGTACTTC. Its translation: CAISGAGEEETQYF.

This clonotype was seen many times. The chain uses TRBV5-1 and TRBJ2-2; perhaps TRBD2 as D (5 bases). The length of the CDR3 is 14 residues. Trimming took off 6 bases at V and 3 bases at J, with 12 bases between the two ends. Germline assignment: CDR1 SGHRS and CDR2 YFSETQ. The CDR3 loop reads CASTLRADTGELFF. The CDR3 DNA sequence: TGCGCCAGCACGCTAAGAGCGGACACCGGGGAGCTGTTTTTT.

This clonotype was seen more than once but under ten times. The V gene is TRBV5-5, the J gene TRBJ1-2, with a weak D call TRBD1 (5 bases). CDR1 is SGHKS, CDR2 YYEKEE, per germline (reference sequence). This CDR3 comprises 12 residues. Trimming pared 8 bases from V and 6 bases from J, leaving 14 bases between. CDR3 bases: TGTGCCAGTACGAGACAGTTGGATGGCTACACCTTC. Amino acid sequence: CASTRQLDGYTF.

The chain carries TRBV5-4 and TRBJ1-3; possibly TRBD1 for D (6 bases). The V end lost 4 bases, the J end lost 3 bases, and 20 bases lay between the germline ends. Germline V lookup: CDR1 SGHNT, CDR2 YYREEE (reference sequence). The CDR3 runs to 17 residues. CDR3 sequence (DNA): TGTGCCAGCAGCCGAATGGGAACACAACAGGGTGGAAACACCATATATTTT. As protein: CASSRMGTQQGGNTIYF.

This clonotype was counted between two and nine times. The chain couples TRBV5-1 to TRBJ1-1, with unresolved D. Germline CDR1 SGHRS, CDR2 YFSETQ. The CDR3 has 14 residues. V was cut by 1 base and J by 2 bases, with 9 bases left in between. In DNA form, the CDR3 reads TGCGCCAGCAGCTTGATGTTGGATAACACTGAAGCTTTCTTT. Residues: CASSLMLDNTEAFF.

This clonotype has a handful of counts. CDR3 sequence (DNA): TGTGCCAGCAGCCCAGGACACTACACCTTC. Its protein product is CASSPGHYTF. This chain uses TRBV7-9 with TRBJ1-2; weak D call: TRBD1 (5 bases). The CDR3 has 10 amino acids. In germline, CDR1 is SEHNR, CDR2 FQNEAQ (reference sequence). Trimming took 5 bases from V and 10 from J, leaving 8 bases between them.

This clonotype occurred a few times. In DNA form, the CDR3 reads TGTGCCAGCTCGGGTTACCGAAGGAGCAATGAGCAGTTCTTC. Amino acids: CASSGYRRSNEQFF. V is TRBV7-2 and J is TRBJ2-1; D is uncertain. CDR1 SGHTA and CDR2 FQGNSA come from the germline V gene. The CDR3 sequence is 14 residues long. The ends were cut back, 8 bases at V and 6 bases at J, with 17 bases in the middle. Based on the CDR3 plus reference TRBV7-2 and TRBJ2-1, the full variable domain is GAGVSQSPSNKVTEKGKDVELRCDPISGHTALYWYRQSLGQGLEFLIYFQGNSAPDKSGLPSDRFSAERTGGSVSTLTIQRTQQEDSAVYLCASSGYRRSNEQFFGPGTRLTVL.

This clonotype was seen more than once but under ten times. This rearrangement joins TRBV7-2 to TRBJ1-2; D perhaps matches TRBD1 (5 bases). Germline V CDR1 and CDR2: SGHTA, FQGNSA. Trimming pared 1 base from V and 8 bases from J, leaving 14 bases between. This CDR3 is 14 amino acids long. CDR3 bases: TGTGCCAGCAGCTTAGTTCCAGGTGCAGGGGGCTACACCTTC. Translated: CASSLVPGAGGYTF. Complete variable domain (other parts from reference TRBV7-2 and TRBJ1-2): GAGVSQSPSNKVTEKGKDVELRCDPISGHTALYWYRQSLGQGLEFLIYFQGNSAPDKSGLPSDRFSAERTGGSVSTLTIQRTQQEDSAVYLCASSLVPGAGGYTFGSGTRLTVV.

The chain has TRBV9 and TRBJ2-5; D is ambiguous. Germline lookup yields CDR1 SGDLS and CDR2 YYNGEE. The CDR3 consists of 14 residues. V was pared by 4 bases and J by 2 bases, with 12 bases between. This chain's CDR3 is CASSLLADQETQYF. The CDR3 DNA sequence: TGTGCCAGCAGCTTGTTAGCCGATCAAGAGACCCAGTACTTC.

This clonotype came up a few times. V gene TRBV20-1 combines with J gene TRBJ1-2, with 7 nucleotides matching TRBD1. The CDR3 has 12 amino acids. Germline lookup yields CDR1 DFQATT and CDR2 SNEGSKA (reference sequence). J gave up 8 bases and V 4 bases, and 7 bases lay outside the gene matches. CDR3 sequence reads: CSATDRAEGYTF. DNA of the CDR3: TGCAGTGCTACAGACAGGGCAGAGGGCTACACCTTC.

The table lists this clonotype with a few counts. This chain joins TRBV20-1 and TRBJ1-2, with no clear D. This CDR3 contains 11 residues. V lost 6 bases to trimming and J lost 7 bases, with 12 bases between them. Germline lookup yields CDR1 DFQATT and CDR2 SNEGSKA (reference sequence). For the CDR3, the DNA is TGCAGTGCGTGGGAGGGTCTTGGCTACACCTTC. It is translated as CSAWEGLGYTF.